A single sample gave rise to the 15 T cell receptor beta chains below, sequenced in a study of a mutant IDH1 vaccine in newly diagnosed glioma. Measured with immunoSEQ multiplex PCR; TCRdb has only the in-frame clones, and not every one. The sample yields roughly 32,000 clones, about four fifths seen once. Time point meaning: baseline, week 1 (first vaccination visit). The treatment was: pre-vaccination baseline after standard-of-care therapy. Material: peripheral blood mononuclear cells (PBMCs), obtained from a glioma patient treated with radiotherapy, temozolomide or both. The origin of the receptors is a man between 50 and 59 years old with glioma. Some clones in this sample may be carry-over from other donors' samples.

This clone occurred once. The V gene is TRBV6-6, the J gene TRBJ2-2, with TRBD1 matching over 9 bases. There are 13 residues in the CDR3. The V gene end was trimmed by 11 bases and the J gene end by 4 bases; junction bases not matched to a gene: 5. The germline V gene encodes CDR1 MNHNY and CDR2 SVGAGI (reference sequence). CDR3 in amino acids: CAGQGSPTGELFF. The CDR3 bases are TGTGCCGGACAGGGGTCCCCCACCGGGGAGCTGTTTTTT.

This clone appeared a single time. V is TRBV28 and J is TRBJ2-1; TRBD2 aligns across 10 bases. The CDR3 sequence is 12 residues long. In germline, CDR1 is MDHEN, CDR2 SYDVKM. The V gene end was trimmed by 5 bases and the J gene end by 10 bases; junction bases not matched to a gene: 2. The CDR3 region is CASSVSGREQFF. In nucleotides, the CDR3 is TGTGCCAGCAGTGTTAGCGGGAGGGAGCAGTTCTTC.

The rearrangement uses TRBV5-5 and TRBJ2-7, with D hard to call. The V end lost 6 bases, the J end lost 3 bases, and 19 bases lay between the germline ends. The CDR3 has 15 amino acids. Germline CDR1 and CDR2: SGHKS and YYEKEE (reference sequence). CDR3 sequence reads: CASTQEPGQYYEQYF. In DNA, the CDR3 is TGTGCCAGCACCCAGGAGCCCGGGCAATACTACGAGCAGTACTTC.

The chain has TRBV7-8 and TRBJ1-5; D not resolved. The germline V and J ends were trimmed by 5 bases and 7 bases, with 12 bases remaining between them. The germline CDR1 and CDR2 sequences are SGHVS and FQNEAQ. The CDR3 is 13 amino acids. The CDR3 sequence: CASSLSSYQPQHF. DNA of the CDR3: TGTGCCAGCAGCCTTAGTAGTTACCAGCCCCAGCATTTT.

The CDR3 sequence is CASDLRETQYF. CDR3 in DNA: TGTGCCTCGGACCTAAGGGAGACCCAGTACTTC. The gene calls are TRBV30 and TRBJ2-5; D is uncertain. The germline CDR1 and CDR2 sequences are GTSNPN and SVGIG (reference sequence). V lost 7 bases, J lost 5 bases, and 11 bases lay in between. The CDR3 spans 11 residues.

CDR3 DNA sequence: TGCGCCAGCAGCCAGGGGGACAGGGGGGCTTACAATGAGCAGTTCTTC. Protein product: CASSQGDRGAYNEQFF. The chain carries TRBV4-1 and TRBJ2-1, with TRBD1 matching 11 bases. The trim removed 3 bases at V and 4 bases at J, leaving 5 bases unmatched. Germline assignment: CDR1 MGHRA and CDR2 YSYEKL. The CDR3 consists of 16 residues.

V usage is TRBV20-1 and J usage is TRBJ2-1; D not certain. Germline V gives CDR1 DFQATT, CDR2 SNEGSKA (reference sequence). The CDR3 has 11 amino acids. Trimming shortened V by 7 bases and J by 6 bases, and 10 bases separated the two germline ends. DNA for the CDR3: TGCAGTGTCTCTACTCGCAATGAGCAGTTCTTC. Protein: CSVSTRNEQFF.

The chain has TRBV5-4 and TRBJ2-5; D possibly corresponds to TRBD2 (6 bases). The CDR3 extends over 16 amino acids. Germline values: CDR1 SGHNT, CDR2 YYREEE (reference sequence). Trimming shortened V by 0 bases and J by 2 bases, and 14 bases separated the two germline ends. The CDR3 region has the DNA TGTGCCAGCAGCTTGGGGGCGGGGTACCAACAAGAGACCCAGTACTTC. Translated, it gives CASSLGAGYQQETQYF.

This sequence joins TRBV7-2 and TRBJ1-3; the D is unclear. Per germline, CDR1 SGHTA and CDR2 FQGNSA. CDR3 size: 15 residues. Trimming shortened V by 0 bases and J by 4 bases, and 10 bases separated the two germline ends. CDR3 in amino acids: CASSLARGVGNTIYF. The CDR3 DNA reads as TGTGCCAGCAGCTTAGCCCGGGGAGTGGGAAACACCATATATTTT. Full variable domain (missing parts from reference TRBV7-2 and TRBJ1-3): GAGVSQSPSNKVTEKGKDVELRCDPISGHTALYWYRQSLGQGLEFLIYFQGNSAPDKSGLPSDRFSAERTGGSVSTLTIQRTQQEDSAVYLCASSLARGVGNTIYFGEGSWLTVV.

V usage is TRBV5-8 and J usage is TRBJ2-5; a weak D match, TRBD1 (6 bases). Germline V CDR1 and CDR2: SGHTS, YDEGEE. This CDR3 is 14 amino acids long. V lost 2 bases and J 5 bases, leaving 13 bases between the germline ends. The CDR3 loop reads CASSFGQGLETQYF. DNA of the CDR3: TGTGCCAGCAGCTTTGGGCAGGGGCTGGAGACCCAGTACTTC.

The chain recombines TRBV29-1 with TRBJ1-4, with TRBD1 identical over 9 bases. V lost 7 bases to trimming and J lost 8 bases; unmatched junction nucleotides: 8. CDR1 is SQVTM and CDR2 is ANQGSEA in the germline V gene. This CDR3 is built from 13 residues. CDR3 loop: CSANGQGSEKLFF. The CDR3 coding sequence is TGCAGCGCTAACGGACAGGGGAGCGAAAAACTGTTTTTT. The variable domain in full, with the rest retrieved from reference TRBV29-1 and TRBJ1-4, is SAVISQKPSRDICQRGTSLTIQCQVDSQVTMMFWYRQQPGQSLTLIATANQGSEATYESGFVIDKFPISRPNLTFSTLTVSNMSPEDSSIYLCSANGQGSEKLFFGSGTQLSVL.

The chain couples TRBV7-2 to TRBJ2-1; unclear D gene. The CDR3 contains 14 residues. V was shortened by 7 bases and J by 9 bases, with 19 bases between the two germline ends. The germline CDR1 and CDR2 sequences are SGHTA and FQGNSA. The CDR3 DNA sequence: TGTGCCAGCACCGACCGGCAGTCCTCGGGTGAGCAGTTCTTC. Translated: CASTDRQSSGEQFF.

This chain joins TRBV2 and TRBJ2-3, with D perhaps TRBD2 (6 bases). The CDR3 extends over 16 amino acids. The germline V gene has CDR1 SNHLY and CDR2 FYNNEI. The V end lost 3 bases, the J end lost 3 bases, and 16 bases lay between the germline ends. The CDR3 nucleotides are TGTGCCAGCAGTGAGTTGCGCCCCGGGGGTACAGATACGCAGTATTTT. It specifies CASSELRPGGTDTQYF.

This clone was found a few times. The chain couples TRBV12-5 to TRBJ2-2; D possibly corresponds to TRBD1 (5 bases). The germline V and J ends were trimmed by 3 bases and 9 bases, with 8 bases remaining between them. The CDR3 spans 12 residues. The germline gives CDR1 LGHNT, CDR2 FRNRAP. The CDR3 reads CASGLDSRELFF. The CDR3 DNA follows: TGTGCTAGTGGTTTAGACAGCCGGGAGCTGTTTTTT.

J is TRBJ1-3 and V is TRBV5-1; the D gene is possibly TRBD1 (5 bases). Per germline, CDR1 SGHRS and CDR2 YFSETQ. V lost 0 bases to trimming and J lost 4 bases, with 8 bases between them. The CDR3 consists of 14 residues. CDR3 bases: TGCGCCAGCAGCTTGGCAGGGTACGGAAACACCATATATTTT. Amino acids: CASSLAGYGNTIYF.